Below, 3 T cell receptor beta chains from the same sample are listed, as sequenced in a study of blood T cell repertoires in COVID-19. Sequencing used immunoSEQ multiplex PCR; TCRdb keeps in-frame clones, though not all of them. The sample shows under 500,000 clones, roughly 91% of them seen only once. The sample comprised peripheral blood. The receptors shown here come from a woman aged 25 to 39 with acute or convalescent COVID-19.

The chain is built from TRBV7-6 and TRBJ2-2, with D possibly TRBD1 on 6 matching bases. CDR3 length: 17 residues. V was cut by 1 base and J by 6 bases, with 18 bases left in between. The germline V gene has CDR1 SGHVS and CDR2 FNYEAQ. CDR3: CASSLVSGGPNAGELFF. Written as DNA, the CDR3 is TGTGCCAGCAGCTTAGTCTCTGGGGGCCCTAACGCCGGGGAGCTGTTTTTT. Variable domain in full (rest from reference TRBV7-6 and TRBJ2-2): GAGVSQSPRYKVTKRGQDVALRCDPISGHVSLYWYRQALGQGPEFLTYFNYEAQQDKSGLPNDRFSAERPEGSISTLTIQRTEQRDSAMYRCASSLVSGGPNAGELFFGEGSRLTVL.

J is TRBJ1-6 and V is TRBV2; 11 bases match TRBD1. CDR1 and CDR2 from the germline V gene are SNHLY and FYNNEI. This CDR3 is built from 14 residues. The trim removed 8 bases at V and 4 bases at J, leaving 1 base unmatched. CDR3 protein: CASRDRGYNSPLHF. For the CDR3, the DNA is TGTGCCAGCCGGGACAGGGGGTATAATTCACCCCTCCACTTT. The complete variable domain, with remaining parts taken from reference TRBV2 and TRBJ1-6, reads EPEVTQTPSHQVTQMGQEVILRCVPISNHLYFYWYRQILGQKVEFLVSFYNNEISEKSEIFDDQFSVERPDGSNFTLKIRSTKLEDSAMYFCASRDRGYNSPLHFGNGTRLTVT.

This sequence joins TRBV9 and TRBJ2-1; TRBD2 is a possible D gene (6 bases). This CDR3 comprises 13 residues. The V end was cut by 6 bases, the J end by 6 bases, with 13 bases between. Germline V gives CDR1 SGDLS, CDR2 YYNGEE. The CDR3 here is CASNLAGSNEQFF. For the CDR3, the DNA is TGTGCCAGCAACTTGGCGGGGTCCAATGAGCAGTTCTTC.